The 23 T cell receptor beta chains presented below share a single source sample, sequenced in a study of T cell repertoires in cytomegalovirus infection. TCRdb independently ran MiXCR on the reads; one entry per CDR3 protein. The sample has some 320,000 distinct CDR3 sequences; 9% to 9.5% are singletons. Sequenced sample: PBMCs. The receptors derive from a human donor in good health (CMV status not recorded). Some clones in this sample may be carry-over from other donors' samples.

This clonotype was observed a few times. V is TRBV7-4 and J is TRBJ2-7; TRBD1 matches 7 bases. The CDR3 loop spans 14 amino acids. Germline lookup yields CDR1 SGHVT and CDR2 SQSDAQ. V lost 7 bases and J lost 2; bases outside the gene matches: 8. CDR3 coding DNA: TGTGCCAGCATCCAACAGGGGCCTCCCTACGAGCAGTACTTC. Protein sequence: CASIQQGPPYEQYF.

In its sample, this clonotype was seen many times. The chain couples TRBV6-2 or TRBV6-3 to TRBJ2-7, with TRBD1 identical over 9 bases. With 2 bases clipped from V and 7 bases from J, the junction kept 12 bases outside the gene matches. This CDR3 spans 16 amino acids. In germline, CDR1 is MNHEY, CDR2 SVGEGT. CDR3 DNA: TGTGCCAGCAGTTACCCTGGGACAGGGAGATCGGGAGAGCAGTACTTC. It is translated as CASSYPGTGRSGEQYF.

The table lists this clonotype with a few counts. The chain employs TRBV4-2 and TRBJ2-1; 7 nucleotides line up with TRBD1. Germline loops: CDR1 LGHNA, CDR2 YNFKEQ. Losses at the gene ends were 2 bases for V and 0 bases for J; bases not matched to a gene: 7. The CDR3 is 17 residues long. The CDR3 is CASSQTTGKGSYNEQFF. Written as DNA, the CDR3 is TGTGCCAGCAGCCAAACGACAGGGAAGGGCTCCTACAATGAGCAGTTCTTC.

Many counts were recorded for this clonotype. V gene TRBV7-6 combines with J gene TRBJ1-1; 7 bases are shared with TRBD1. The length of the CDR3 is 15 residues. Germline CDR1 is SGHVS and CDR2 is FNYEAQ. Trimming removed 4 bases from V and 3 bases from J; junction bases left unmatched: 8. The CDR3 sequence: CASSSNRGYHTEAFF. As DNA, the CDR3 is TGTGCCAGCAGCTCCAACAGGGGCTACCACACTGAAGCTTTCTTT.

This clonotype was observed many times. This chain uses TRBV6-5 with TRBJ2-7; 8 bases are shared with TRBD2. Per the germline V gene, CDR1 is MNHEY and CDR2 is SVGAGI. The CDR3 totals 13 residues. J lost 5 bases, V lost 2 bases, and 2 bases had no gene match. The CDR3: CASSYRTSNEQYF. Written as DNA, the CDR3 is TGTGCCAGCAGTTACCGGACTAGCAACGAGCAGTACTTC.

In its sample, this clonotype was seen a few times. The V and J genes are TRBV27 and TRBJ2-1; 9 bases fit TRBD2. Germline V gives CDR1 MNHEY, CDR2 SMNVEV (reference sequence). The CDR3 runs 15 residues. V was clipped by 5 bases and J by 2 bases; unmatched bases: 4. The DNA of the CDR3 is TGTGCCAGCAGTCTTAGCGGGAGCCCCTACAATGAGCAGTTCTTC. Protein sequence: CASSLSGSPYNEQFF.

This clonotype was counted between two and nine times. The CDR3 reads CASSVELGEQFF. For the CDR3, the DNA is TGTGCCAGCAGCGTAGAGCTTGGTGAGCAGTTCTTC. The gene calls are TRBV9 and TRBJ2-1; no clear D. This CDR3 has 12 residues. Trimming cost V 0 bases and J 9 bases, with 7 bases left between them. Germline lookup yields CDR1 SGDLS and CDR2 YYNGEE.

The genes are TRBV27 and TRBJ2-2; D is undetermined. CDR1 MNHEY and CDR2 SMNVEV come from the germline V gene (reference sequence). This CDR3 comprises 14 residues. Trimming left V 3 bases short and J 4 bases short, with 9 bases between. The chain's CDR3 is CASSFGPITGELFF. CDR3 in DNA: TGTGCCAGCAGTTTTGGACCCATCACCGGGGAGCTGTTTTTT.

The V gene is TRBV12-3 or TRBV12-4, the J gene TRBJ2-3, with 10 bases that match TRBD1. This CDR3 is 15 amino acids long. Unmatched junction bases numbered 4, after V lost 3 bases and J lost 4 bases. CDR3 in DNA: TGTGCCAGCAGTTTCGCGGGACAGGGGCCAGATACGCAGTATTTT. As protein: CASSFAGQGPDTQYF.

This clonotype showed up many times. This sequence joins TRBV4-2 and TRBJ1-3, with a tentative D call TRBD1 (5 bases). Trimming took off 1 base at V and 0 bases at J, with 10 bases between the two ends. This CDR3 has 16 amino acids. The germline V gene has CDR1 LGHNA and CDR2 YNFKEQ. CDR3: CASSQAGRGSGNTIYF. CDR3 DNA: TGTGCCAGCAGCCAAGCTGGGAGGGGCTCTGGAAACACCATATATTTT.

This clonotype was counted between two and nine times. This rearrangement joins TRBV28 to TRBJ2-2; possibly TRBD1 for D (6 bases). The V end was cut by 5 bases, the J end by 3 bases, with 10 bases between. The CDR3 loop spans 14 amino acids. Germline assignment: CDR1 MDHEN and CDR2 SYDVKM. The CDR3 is CASSVNRDTGELFF. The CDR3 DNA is TGTGCCAGCAGTGTAAACAGGGACACCGGGGAGCTGTTTTTT.

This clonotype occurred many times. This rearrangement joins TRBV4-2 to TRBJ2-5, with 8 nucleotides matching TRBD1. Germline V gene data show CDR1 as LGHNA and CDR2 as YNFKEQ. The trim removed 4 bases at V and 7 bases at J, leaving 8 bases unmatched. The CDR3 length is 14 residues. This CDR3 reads CASSLGTGSGTQYF. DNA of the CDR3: TGTGCCAGCAGCCTCGGGACAGGCTCCGGGACCCAGTACTTC.

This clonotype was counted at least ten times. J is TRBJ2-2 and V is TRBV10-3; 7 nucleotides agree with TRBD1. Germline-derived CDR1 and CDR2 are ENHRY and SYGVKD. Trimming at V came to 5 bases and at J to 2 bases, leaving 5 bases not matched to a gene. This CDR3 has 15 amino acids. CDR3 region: CAISSGTANTGELFF. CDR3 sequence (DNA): TGTGCCATCAGTTCCGGGACAGCCAACACCGGGGAGCTGTTTTTT.

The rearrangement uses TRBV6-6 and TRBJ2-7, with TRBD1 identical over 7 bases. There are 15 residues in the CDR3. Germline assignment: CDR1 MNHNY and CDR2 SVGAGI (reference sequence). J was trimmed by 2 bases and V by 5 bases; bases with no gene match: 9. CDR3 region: CASSLYRGYPYEQYF. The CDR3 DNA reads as TGTGCCAGCAGTCTGTACAGGGGATACCCCTACGAGCAGTACTTC.

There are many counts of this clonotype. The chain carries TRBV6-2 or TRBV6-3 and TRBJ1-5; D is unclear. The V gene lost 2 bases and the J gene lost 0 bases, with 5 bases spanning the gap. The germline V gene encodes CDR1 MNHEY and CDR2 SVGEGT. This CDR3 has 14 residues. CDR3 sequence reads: CASSYLNSNQPQHF. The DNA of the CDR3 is TGTGCCAGCAGTTACCTTAATAGCAATCAGCCCCAGCATTTT.

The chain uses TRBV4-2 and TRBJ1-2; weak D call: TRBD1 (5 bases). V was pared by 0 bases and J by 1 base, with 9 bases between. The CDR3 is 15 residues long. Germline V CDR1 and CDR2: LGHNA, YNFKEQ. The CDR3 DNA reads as TGTGCCAGCAGCCAAGAGGCAGGGCTTAACTATGGCTACACCTTC. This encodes CASSQEAGLNYGYTF.

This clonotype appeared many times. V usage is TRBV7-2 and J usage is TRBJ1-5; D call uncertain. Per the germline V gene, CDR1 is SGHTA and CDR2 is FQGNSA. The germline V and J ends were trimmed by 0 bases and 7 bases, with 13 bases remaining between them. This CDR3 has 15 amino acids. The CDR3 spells CASSLALSSWQPQHF. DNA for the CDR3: TGTGCCAGCAGCTTAGCTCTAAGTTCTTGGCAGCCCCAGCATTTT.

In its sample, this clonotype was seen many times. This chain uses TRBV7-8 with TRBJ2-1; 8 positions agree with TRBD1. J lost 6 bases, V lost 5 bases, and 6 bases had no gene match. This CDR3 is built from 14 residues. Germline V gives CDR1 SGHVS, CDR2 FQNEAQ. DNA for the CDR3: TGTGCCAGCAGCGCGGACAGGGCCATCAATGAGCAGTTCTTC. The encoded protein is CASSADRAINEQFF.

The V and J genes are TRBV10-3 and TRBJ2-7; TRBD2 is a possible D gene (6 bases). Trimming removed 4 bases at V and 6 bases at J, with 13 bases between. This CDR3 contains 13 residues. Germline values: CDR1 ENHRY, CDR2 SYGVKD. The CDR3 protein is CAISVGGSVEQYF. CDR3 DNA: TGTGCCATCAGTGTTGGAGGGTCGGTCGAGCAGTACTTC.

Here the CDR3 reads CASSPQDRALAGELFF. In nucleotides, the CDR3 is TGTGCCAGCAGTCCCCAAGACAGGGCATTGGCCGGGGAGCTGTTTTTT. V is TRBV6-2 or TRBV6-3 and J is TRBJ2-2; 7 bases fit TRBD1. Losses at the gene ends were 5 bases for V and 6 bases for J; bases not matched to a gene: 12. Germline V gene sequence: CDR1 MNHEY, CDR2 SVGEGT. The CDR3 is made up of 16 amino acids.

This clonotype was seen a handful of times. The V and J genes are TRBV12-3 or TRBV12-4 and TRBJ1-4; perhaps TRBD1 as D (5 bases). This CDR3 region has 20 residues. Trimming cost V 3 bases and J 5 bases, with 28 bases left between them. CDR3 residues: CASSFVFPHVRDGLNEKLFF. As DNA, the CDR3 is TGTGCCAGCAGTTTTGTGTTCCCCCATGTGCGGGACGGGCTAAATGAAAAACTGTTTTTT.

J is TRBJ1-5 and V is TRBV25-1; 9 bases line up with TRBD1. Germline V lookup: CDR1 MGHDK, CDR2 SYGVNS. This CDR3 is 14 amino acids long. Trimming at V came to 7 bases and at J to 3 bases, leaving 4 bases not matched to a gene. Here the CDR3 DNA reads TGTGCCAGCACAGGGACAGGGACCAATCAGCCCCAGCATTTT. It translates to CASTGTGTNQPQHF.

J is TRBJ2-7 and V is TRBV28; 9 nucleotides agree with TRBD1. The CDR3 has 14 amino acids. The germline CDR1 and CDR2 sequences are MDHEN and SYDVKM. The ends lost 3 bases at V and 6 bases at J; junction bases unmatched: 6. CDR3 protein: CASSFVDRGAEQYF. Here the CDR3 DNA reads TGTGCCAGCAGTTTCGTAGACAGGGGGGCCGAGCAGTACTTC.